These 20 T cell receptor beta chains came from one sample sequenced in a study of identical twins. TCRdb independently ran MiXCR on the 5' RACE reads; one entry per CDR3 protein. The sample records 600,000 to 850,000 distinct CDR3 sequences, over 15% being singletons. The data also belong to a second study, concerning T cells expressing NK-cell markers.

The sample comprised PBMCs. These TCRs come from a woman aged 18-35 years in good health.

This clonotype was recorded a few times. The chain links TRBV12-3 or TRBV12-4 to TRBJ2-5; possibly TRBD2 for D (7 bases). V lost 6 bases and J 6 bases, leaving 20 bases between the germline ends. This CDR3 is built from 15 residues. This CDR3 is CASSSNRDYTQTQYF. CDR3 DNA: TGTGCCAGCAGCTCTAACAGGGACTACACTCAGACCCAGTACTTC.

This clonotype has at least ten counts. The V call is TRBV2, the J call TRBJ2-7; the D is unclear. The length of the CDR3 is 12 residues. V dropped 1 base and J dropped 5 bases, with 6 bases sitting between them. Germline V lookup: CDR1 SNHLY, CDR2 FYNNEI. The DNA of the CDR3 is TGTGCCAGCAGTGAAGTTTACGACGAGCAGTACTTC. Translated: CASSEVYDEQYF.

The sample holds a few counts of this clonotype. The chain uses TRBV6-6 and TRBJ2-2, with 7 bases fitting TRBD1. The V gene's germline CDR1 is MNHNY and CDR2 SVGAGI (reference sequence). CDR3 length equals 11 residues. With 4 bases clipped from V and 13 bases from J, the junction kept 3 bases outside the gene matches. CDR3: CASSSRTGLFF. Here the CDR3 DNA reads TGTGCCAGCAGTTCACGGACAGGGCTGTTTTTT.

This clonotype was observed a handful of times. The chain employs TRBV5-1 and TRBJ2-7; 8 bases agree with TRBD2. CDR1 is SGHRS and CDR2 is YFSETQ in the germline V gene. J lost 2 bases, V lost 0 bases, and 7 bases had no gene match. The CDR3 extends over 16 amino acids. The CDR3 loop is CASSLEGTRRTYEQYF. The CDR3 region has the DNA TGCGCCAGCAGCTTGGAGGGGACTAGACGCACCTACGAGCAGTACTTC.

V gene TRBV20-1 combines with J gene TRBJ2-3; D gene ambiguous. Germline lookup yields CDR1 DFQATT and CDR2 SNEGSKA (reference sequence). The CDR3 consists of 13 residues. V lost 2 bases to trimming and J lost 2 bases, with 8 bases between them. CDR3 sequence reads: CSARTSSTDTQYF. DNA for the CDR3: TGCAGTGCTAGAACGTCTTCCACAGATACGCAGTATTTT.

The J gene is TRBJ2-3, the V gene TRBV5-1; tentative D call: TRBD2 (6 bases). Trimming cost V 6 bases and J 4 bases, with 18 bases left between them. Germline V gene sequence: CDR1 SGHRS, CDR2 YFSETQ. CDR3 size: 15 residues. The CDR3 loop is CASKQSGTLADTQYF. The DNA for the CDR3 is TGCGCCAGCAAACAGTCTGGGACTTTGGCAGATACGCAGTATTTT. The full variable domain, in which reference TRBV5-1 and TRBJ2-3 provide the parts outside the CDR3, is KAGVTQTPRYLIKTRGQQVTLSCSPISGHRSVSWYQQTPGQGLQFLFEYFSETQRNKGNFPGRFSGRQFSNSRSEMNVSTLELGDSALYLCASKQSGTLADTQYFGPGTRLTVL.

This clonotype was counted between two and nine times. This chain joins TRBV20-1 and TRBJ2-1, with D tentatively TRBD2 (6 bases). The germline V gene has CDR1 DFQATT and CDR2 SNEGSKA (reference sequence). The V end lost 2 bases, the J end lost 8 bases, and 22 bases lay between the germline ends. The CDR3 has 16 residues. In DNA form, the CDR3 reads TGCAGTGCTAGAAAACACCGGGACTGGCTGACGGATGAGCAGTTCTTC. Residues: CSARKHRDWLTDEQFF.

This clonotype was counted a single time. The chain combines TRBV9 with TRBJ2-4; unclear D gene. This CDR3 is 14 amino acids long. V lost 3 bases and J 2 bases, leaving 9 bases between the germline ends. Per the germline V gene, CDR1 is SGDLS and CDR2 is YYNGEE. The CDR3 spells CASSGGDSKNIQYF. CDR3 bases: TGTGCCAGCAGCGGAGGAGATTCCAAAAACATTCAGTACTTC.

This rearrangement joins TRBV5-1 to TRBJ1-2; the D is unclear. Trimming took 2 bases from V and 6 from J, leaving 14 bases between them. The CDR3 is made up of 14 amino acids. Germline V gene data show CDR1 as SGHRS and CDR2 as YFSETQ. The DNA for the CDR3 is TGCGCCAGCAGCTTCCCCGGAACAAAAGATGGCTACACCTTC. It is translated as CASSFPGTKDGYTF.

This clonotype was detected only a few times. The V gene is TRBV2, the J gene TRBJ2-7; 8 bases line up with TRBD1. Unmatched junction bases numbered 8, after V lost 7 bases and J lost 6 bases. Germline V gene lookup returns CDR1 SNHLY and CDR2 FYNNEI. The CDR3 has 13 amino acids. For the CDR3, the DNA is TGTGCCAGCAACATGGACAGGGTAGGCGAGCAGTACTTC. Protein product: CASNMDRVGEQYF.

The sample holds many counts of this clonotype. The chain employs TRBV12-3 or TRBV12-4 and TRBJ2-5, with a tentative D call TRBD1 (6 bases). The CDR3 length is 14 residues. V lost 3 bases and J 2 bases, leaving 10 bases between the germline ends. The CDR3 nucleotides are TGTGCCAGCAGTTTTTGGACAGATCAAGAGACCCAGTACTTC. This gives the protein CASSFWTDQETQYF.

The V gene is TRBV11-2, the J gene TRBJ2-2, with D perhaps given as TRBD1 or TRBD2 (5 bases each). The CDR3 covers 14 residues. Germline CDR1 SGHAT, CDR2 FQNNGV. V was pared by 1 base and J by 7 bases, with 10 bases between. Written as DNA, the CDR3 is TGTGCCAGCAGCTTAGGGGGACCCGTCGGGGAGCTGTTTTTT. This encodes CASSLGGPVGELFF.

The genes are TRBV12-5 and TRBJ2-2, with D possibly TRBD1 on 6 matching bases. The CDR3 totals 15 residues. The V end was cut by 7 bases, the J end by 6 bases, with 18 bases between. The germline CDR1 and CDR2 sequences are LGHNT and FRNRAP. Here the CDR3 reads CASAGQPFSAGELFF. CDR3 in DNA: TGTGCTAGTGCTGGACAGCCATTCAGCGCCGGGGAGCTGTTTTTT.

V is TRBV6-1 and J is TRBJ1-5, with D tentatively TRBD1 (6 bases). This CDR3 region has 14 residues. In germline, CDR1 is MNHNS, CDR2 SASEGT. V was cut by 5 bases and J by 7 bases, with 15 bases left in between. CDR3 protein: CASSTTGRGQPQHF. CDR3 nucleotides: TGTGCCAGCAGTACGACAGGTCGGGGGCAGCCCCAGCATTTT.

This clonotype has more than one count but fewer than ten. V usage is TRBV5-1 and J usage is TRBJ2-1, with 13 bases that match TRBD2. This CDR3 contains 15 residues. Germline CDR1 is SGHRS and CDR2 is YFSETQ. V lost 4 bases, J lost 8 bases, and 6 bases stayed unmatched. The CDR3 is CASSRGTSGIYEQFF. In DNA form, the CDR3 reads TGCGCCAGCAGCAGGGGGACTAGCGGGATATATGAGCAGTTCTTC.

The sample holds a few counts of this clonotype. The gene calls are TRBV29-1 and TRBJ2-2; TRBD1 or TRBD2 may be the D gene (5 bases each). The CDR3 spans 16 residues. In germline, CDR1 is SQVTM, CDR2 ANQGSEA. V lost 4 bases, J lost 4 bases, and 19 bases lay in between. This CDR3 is CSVASRRDGPTGELFF. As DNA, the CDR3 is TGCAGCGTTGCAAGTCGCAGGGACGGACCCACCGGGGAGCTGTTTTTT.

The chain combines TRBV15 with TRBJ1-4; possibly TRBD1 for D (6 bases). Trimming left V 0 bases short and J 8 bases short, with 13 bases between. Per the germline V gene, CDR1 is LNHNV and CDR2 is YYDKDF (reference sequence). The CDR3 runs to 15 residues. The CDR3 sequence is CATSREVGGSEKLFF. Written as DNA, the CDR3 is TGTGCCACCAGCAGAGAGGTAGGGGGAAGCGAAAAACTGTTTTTT.

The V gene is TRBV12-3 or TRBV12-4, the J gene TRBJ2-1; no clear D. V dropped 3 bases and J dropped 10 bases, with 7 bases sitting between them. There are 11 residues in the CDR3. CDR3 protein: CASSLTHEQFF. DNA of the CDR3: TGTGCCAGCAGTTTGACCCACGAGCAGTTCTTC.

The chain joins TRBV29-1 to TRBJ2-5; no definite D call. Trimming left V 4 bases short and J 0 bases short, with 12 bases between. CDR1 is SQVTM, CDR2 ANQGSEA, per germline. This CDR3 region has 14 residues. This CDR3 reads CSVVEAWDQETQYF. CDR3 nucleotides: TGCAGCGTTGTCGAAGCTTGGGACCAAGAGACCCAGTACTTC.

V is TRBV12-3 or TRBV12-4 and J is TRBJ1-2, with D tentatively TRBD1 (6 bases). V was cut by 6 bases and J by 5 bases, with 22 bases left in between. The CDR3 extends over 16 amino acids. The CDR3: CASSPRIYWGAYGYTF. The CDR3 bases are TGTGCCAGCAGCCCCAGGATTTATTGGGGGGCTTATGGCTACACCTTC.